One and the same sample provided the 3 T cell receptor beta chains below, sequenced in a study of blood T cells in healthy people across ages. A second PCR of 7 to 11 cycles used a sample-barcoded 5' primer and a J-beta primer mix. TCRdb itself ran the 5' RACE reads through MiXCR, one entry per CDR3 protein. The repertoire holds roughly 730,000 distinct CDR3 sequences, with roughly three fifths as singletons. Sequencing used blood. The receptors were sampled from a man aged 35-49 years in good health.

The chain couples TRBV29-1 to TRBJ2-7; D not resolved. The CDR3 has 13 residues. Germline CDR1 and CDR2: SQVTM and ANQGSEA. V was cut by 4 bases and J by 7 bases, with 17 bases left in between. CDR3 loop: CSVAGVGYNEQYF. The CDR3 region has the DNA TGCAGCGTTGCAGGAGTGGGCTACAATGAGCAGTACTTC.

This clonotype was seen more than once but under ten times. This chain connects TRBV7-2 to TRBJ2-4; a weak D match, TRBD1 (6 bases). From germline, CDR1 is SGHTA and CDR2 FQGNSA. Trimming pared 1 base from V and 1 base from J, leaving 11 bases between. This CDR3 comprises 16 residues. The CDR3 DNA reads TGTGCCAGCAGCTTAGGCAGGCAGGGGGCCAAAAACATTCAGTACTTC. This sequence encodes CASSLGRQGAKNIQYF. Full variable domain (outside the CDR3, taken from reference TRBV7-2 and TRBJ2-4): GAGVSQSPSNKVTEKGKDVELRCDPISGHTALYWYRQSLGQGLEFLIYFQGNSAPDKSGLPSDRFSAERTGGSVSTLTIQRTQQEDSAVYLCASSLGRQGAKNIQYFGAGTRLSVL.

The V call is TRBV7-3, the J call TRBJ2-1; TRBD2 matches at 8 bases. Germline CDR1 reads SGHTA; CDR2 reads FQGTGA. The CDR3 has 16 residues. The J segment lost 7 bases and the V segment lost 3 bases, leaving 11 bases of the junction unmatched. CDR3 protein: CASSLAGRGGRNEQFF. DNA of the CDR3: TGTGCCAGCAGCTTGGCCGGTCGGGGGGGCCGGAATGAGCAGTTCTTC.